The 25 T cell receptor beta chains listed next were all sequenced from one sample in a study of blood T cells in healthy people across ages (dated by TCRdb to between 2014 and 2016). Preparation of the library involved 5' RACE. Sequencing was carried out with an Illumina HiSeq 2500. A second PCR of about 6 to 11 cycles was performed with a sample-barcoded 5' primer and a J-beta primer mix. The raw public data were reprocessed by TCRdb itself: fastp quality trimming at Q25, MiXCR clonotype calling, in-frame beta chains only. Rows with a matching CDR3 protein are joined into one entry that keeps the most common DNA and genes. The sample profile shows about 800,000 distinct CDR3 sequences; 20% to 25% of them were found once. 3% to 4.5% of the sample is held by the ten biggest clonotypes. These records were also assigned to another study, of T cells of mothers and their children.

The source material was blood. The receptors come from a boy between 10 and 17 years old in good health.

This clonotype was observed a handful of times. The gene calls are TRBV20-1 and TRBJ1-1; D not resolved. V lost 3 bases and J 1 base, leaving 6 bases between the germline ends. The CDR3 is made up of 12 amino acids. Germline V gene data show CDR1 as DFQATT and CDR2 as SNEGSKA (reference sequence). The CDR3 sequence is CSAREANTEAFF. The CDR3 bases are TGCAGTGCTAGGGAGGCGAACACTGAAGCTTTCTTT.

This clonotype was observed a few times. The chain links TRBV20-1 to TRBJ2-5; TRBD2 matches at 7 bases. Trimming took 1 base from V and 5 from J; bases not matched to a gene: 4. CDR3 size: 13 residues. The germline gives CDR1 DFQATT, CDR2 SNEGSKA (reference sequence). The CDR3, as DNA: TGCAGTGCTAGAGGCGGGAGTCGGGAGACCCAGTACTTC. Residues: CSARGGSRETQYF.

This rearrangement joins TRBV2 to TRBJ2-6, with 8 bases fitting TRBD1. Germline CDR1 and CDR2: SNHLY and FYNNEI. Losses at the gene ends were 6 bases for V and 4 bases for J; bases not matched to a gene: 5. The CDR3 contains 15 residues. DNA of the CDR3: TGTGCCAGCAGGACAGGGGTTCGCGGGGCCAACGTCCTGACTTTC. Its translation is CASRTGVRGANVLTF.

V and J are TRBV7-9 and TRBJ2-5; perhaps D is TRBD1 or TRBD2 (5 bases each). From germline, CDR1 is SEHNR and CDR2 FQNEAQ (reference sequence). The CDR3 extends over 12 amino acids. The V and J ends lost 5 bases and 10 bases respectively, with 14 bases between them. As DNA, the CDR3 is TGTGCCAGCAGCCCCGGGGCCCCGGACCAGTACTTC. Protein: CASSPGAPDQYF. The entire variable domain, with the rest obtained from reference TRBV7-9 and TRBJ2-5, is as follows: DTGVSQNPRHKITKRGQNVTFRCDPISEHNRLYWYRQTLGQGPEFLTYFQNEAQLEKSRLLSDRFSAERPKGSFSTLEIQRTEQGDSAMYLCASSPGAPDQYFGPGTRLLVL.

This clonotype was found a few times. V gene TRBV7-9 combines with J gene TRBJ2-5, with 8 positions matching TRBD1. The CDR3 length is 15 residues. V lost 6 bases and J lost 4; bases outside the gene matches: 10. Germline CDR1 and CDR2: SEHNR and FQNEAQ (reference sequence). CDR3 coding DNA: TGTGCCAGCAGTCGTTCCCAGGGGGCGTTAGAGACCCAGTACTTC. Protein: CASSRSQGALETQYF.

This clonotype has more than one count but fewer than ten. The chain uses TRBV7-2 and TRBJ1-5; 8 bases agree with TRBD1. V trimming: 3 bases; J trimming: 4 bases; junction bases outside the gene matches: 2. Per germline, CDR1 SGHTA and CDR2 FQGNSA. The CDR3 extends over 14 amino acids. CDR3 coding DNA: TGTGCCAGCAGCTTCGACAGGGGTAATCAGCCCCAGCATTTT. This gives the protein CASSFDRGNQPQHF. Combining the CDR3 with reference TRBV7-2 and TRBJ1-5 gives the whole variable domain GAGVSQSPSNKVTEKGKDVELRCDPISGHTALYWYRQSLGQGLEFLIYFQGNSAPDKSGLPSDRFSAERTGGSVSTLTIQRTQQEDSAVYLCASSFDRGNQPQHFGDGTRLSIL.

The gene calls are TRBV27 and TRBJ1-1; 8 bases match TRBD1. Germline lookup yields CDR1 MNHEY and CDR2 SMNVEV (reference sequence). This CDR3 is 15 amino acids long. The V and J ends lost 2 bases and 2 bases, in that order; junction bases with no gene match: 4. The CDR3 reads CASSLRQGTNTEAFF. Here the CDR3 DNA reads TGTGCCAGCAGTTTAAGACAGGGGACAAACACTGAAGCTTTCTTT.

The J gene is TRBJ1-5, the V gene TRBV20-1, with TRBD1 identical over 9 bases. Trimming at V came to 6 bases and at J to 4 bases, leaving 4 bases not matched to a gene. CDR3 length equals 13 residues. Germline CDR1 and CDR2: DFQATT and SNEGSKA (reference sequence). CDR3 sequence reads: CSAKGTGNQPQHF. The CDR3, as DNA: TGCAGTGCCAAAGGGACAGGGAATCAGCCCCAGCATTTT.

This clonotype was seen a few times. This rearrangement joins TRBV5-5 to TRBJ2-5, with TRBD2 identical over 7 bases. This CDR3 region has 14 residues. Unmatched junction bases numbered 17, after V lost 4 bases and J lost 14 bases. CDR1 and CDR2 (germline): SGHKS, YYEKEE (reference sequence). The CDR3 DNA is TGTGCCAGCAGCATCGCTAGCGGACTCCCGTCCGGATACTTC. This encodes CASSIASGLPSGYF. Full variable domain (remainder filled in from reference TRBV5-5 and TRBJ2-5): DAGVTQSPTHLIKTRGQQVTLRCSPISGHKSVSWYQQVLGQGPQFIFQYYEKEERGRGNFPDRFSARQFPNYSSELNVNALLLGDSALYLCASSIASGLPSGYFGPGTRLLVL.

The CDR3 DNA sequence: TGCAGTGCTAGATCCCCTCGGCTTCCCAAAAACATTCAGTACTTC. Its translation: CSARSPRLPKNIQYF. This chain links TRBV20-1 with TRBJ2-4; no firm D call. Germline V CDR1 and CDR2: DFQATT, SNEGSKA (reference sequence). The CDR3 runs to 15 residues. V gave up 2 bases and J gave up 2 bases, with 13 bases separating them.

V is TRBV12-5 and J is TRBJ1-1; TRBD1 aligns across 8 bases. V dropped 2 bases and J dropped 3; count of bases not matched to a gene: 5. Germline lookup yields CDR1 LGHNT and CDR2 FRNRAP. The CDR3 sequence is 15 residues long. The chain's CDR3 is CASGLSGTGYTEAFF. CDR3 sequence (DNA): TGTGCTAGTGGTTTGTCTGGGACAGGCTACACTGAAGCTTTCTTT.

CDR3 DNA sequence: TGTGCCACCAACCCGACATTTAGCACAGATACGCAGTATTTT. This encodes CATNPTFSTDTQYF. The chain carries TRBV25-1 and TRBJ2-3; D is uncertain. Deletions cut 10 bases from V and 0 bases from J, with 14 bases between. This CDR3 spans 14 amino acids. Germline values: CDR1 MGHDK, CDR2 SYGVNS.

CDR3 bases: TGTGCCAGCAACCTACTAGCGGGGGGTGCCTCAAATGAGCAGTTCTTC. This translates into CASNLLAGGASNEQFF. The genes are TRBV6-2 or TRBV6-3 and TRBJ2-1, with 12 bases matching TRBD2. V gave up 7 bases and J gave up 7 bases; unmatched junction bases: 11. This CDR3 spans 16 amino acids. Germline CDR1 reads MNHEY; CDR2 reads SVGEGT.

The chain uses TRBV20-1 and TRBJ2-7, with D maybe TRBD2 (5 bases). The CDR3 sequence is 16 residues long. The V end lost 0 bases, the J end lost 0 bases, and 15 bases lay between the germline ends. Per germline, CDR1 DFQATT and CDR2 SNEGSKA (reference sequence). In DNA form, the CDR3 reads TGCAGTGCTAGAGATCCGACCCGGGGAGACTCCTACGAGCAGTACTTC. It specifies CSARDPTRGDSYEQYF.

V and J are TRBV20-1 and TRBJ2-3, with 8 bases matching TRBD2. The CDR3 is made up of 13 amino acids. V trimming: 3 bases; J trimming: 6 bases; junction bases outside the gene matches: 5. CDR1 is DFQATT and CDR2 is SNEGSKA in the germline V gene (reference sequence). The CDR3 bases are TGCAGTGCTAGTGTAGCGGGGAGGGATACGCAGTATTTT. Its protein is CSASVAGRDTQYF.

The rearrangement joins TRBV28 to TRBJ2-1; TRBD1 agrees at 11 bases. With 2 bases clipped from V and 7 bases from J, the junction kept 10 bases outside the gene matches. The CDR3 is 17 residues long. Germline V gene lookup returns CDR1 MDHEN and CDR2 SYDVKM. In DNA, the CDR3 is TGTGCCAGCAGTTTACCTCCCGGACAGGGGGCGAGGAATGAGCAGTTCTTC. The encoded protein is CASSLPPGQGARNEQFF.

The rearrangement joins TRBV3-1 to TRBJ1-2; D is ambiguous. Germline CDR1 reads LGHDT; CDR2 reads YNNKEL (reference sequence). The CDR3 is 16 residues long. Trimming removed 1 base from V and 6 bases from J, with 18 bases in between. The CDR3 sequence: CASSQASEPGPHGYTF. CDR3 DNA sequence: TGTGCCAGCAGCCAAGCCTCGGAGCCCGGACCTCATGGCTACACCTTC.

The chain is built from TRBV7-8 and TRBJ2-7; unclear D gene. This CDR3 comprises 15 residues. Trimming took 3 bases from V and 2 from J, leaving 14 bases between them. Germline CDR1 is SGHVS and CDR2 is FQNEAQ. CDR3 amino acids: CASSLRLGMAYEQYF. The CDR3 coding sequence is TGTGCCAGCAGCTTGCGTCTCGGTATGGCCTACGAGCAGTACTTC.

The table lists this clonotype with a few counts. The J gene is TRBJ2-5, the V gene TRBV6-2 or TRBV6-3; 7 bases are a match to TRBD2. The end of the DNA is better explained by TRBJ2-7, so the J call may be wrong. Germline V gene sequence: CDR1 MNHEY, CDR2 SVGEGT. CDR3 length: 14 residues. CDR3: CASSYSSGTYEQYF. DNA for the CDR3: TGTGCCAGCAGTTACTCGAGCGGGACCTACGAGCAGTACTTC.

This clonotype has only a few counts. The chain carries TRBV7-2 and TRBJ2-7, with 12 bases matching TRBD2. The better agreement between TRBJ2-1 and the DNA end casts doubt on the J call. The CDR3 totals 17 residues. Germline lookup yields CDR1 SGHTA and CDR2 FQGNSA. The CDR3 here is CASSAPSGGASLNEQFF. Here the CDR3 DNA reads TGTGCCAGCAGCGCCCCTAGCGGGGGGGCATCTTTGAATGAGCAGTTCTTC.

There are a few counts of this clonotype. The chain recombines TRBV6-2 or TRBV6-3 with TRBJ2-5, with D perhaps matching TRBD2 (6 bases). The J call may not be correct, given that the DNA end is closer to TRBJ2-7. The CDR3 sequence is 15 residues long. Germline V lookup: CDR1 MNHEY, CDR2 SVGEGT. CDR3 DNA sequence: TGTGCCAGCAGTTACGACGCCGGGGGATCCTACGAGCAGTACTTC. Residues: CASSYDAGGSYEQYF.

CDR3 sequence reads: CASSPSVLSPETQYF. The CDR3 DNA follows: TGTGCCAGCAGTCCATCAGTACTATCCCCAGAGACCCAGTACTTC. This chain joins TRBV27 and TRBJ2-5; no firm D call. The CDR3 totals 15 residues. CDR1 is MNHEY, CDR2 SMNVEV, per germline (reference sequence). V gave up 5 bases and J gave up 4 bases, with 17 bases separating them.

This clonotype occurred a few times. The V call is TRBV15, the J call TRBJ2-7, with 7 bases that match TRBD1. J was trimmed by 3 bases and V by 0 bases; bases with no gene match: 5. The CDR3 runs to 15 residues. Germline V gene data show CDR1 as LNHNV and CDR2 as YYDKDF (reference sequence). Here the CDR3 reads CATSRDRGQIYEQYF. The CDR3 bases are TGTGCCACCAGCAGAGACCGGGGACAGATCTACGAGCAGTACTTC.

The chain uses TRBV12-3 or TRBV12-4 and TRBJ2-2; TRBD1 matches 7 bases. This CDR3 region has 16 residues. J gave up 2 bases and V 4 bases, and 7 bases lay outside the gene matches. The CDR3 DNA is TGTGCCAGCAGTTCTTCCGGGACAGTTAACACCGGGGAGCTGTTTTTT. It encodes CASSSSGTVNTGELFF.

The genes are TRBV25-1 and TRBJ2-5; D may match TRBD1 or TRBD2 (6 bases each). The V and J ends lost 1 base and 5 bases respectively, with 17 bases between them. Germline V gene sequence: CDR1 MGHDK, CDR2 SYGVNS. The length of the CDR3 is 16 residues. The chain's CDR3 is CASSELRGASPETQYF. The CDR3 DNA follows: TGTGCCAGCAGTGAATTGAGGGGGGCGAGTCCGGAGACCCAGTACTTC.